This T cell receptor beta chain was observed in a study of control samples from healthy donors and cancer patients. This table comes from immunoSEQ multiplex PCR, and its TCRdb copy is limited to in-frame clones, with some not included. This repertoire shows 100,000 to 150,000 clones, over 85% found once; its top ten account for 3.6%. The CDR3 extends over 16 amino acids. Germline V gives CDR1 MNHEY, CDR2 SMNVEV (reference sequence). V was shortened by 0 bases and J by 3 bases, with 15 bases between the two germline ends. The sequenced sample was blood. The V gene is TRBV27, the J gene TRBJ2-7; weak D call: TRBD1 (5 bases). The TCR sequence derives from a man aged 25-45 years in good health. The CDR3 reads CASSLSGARESYEQYF. The DNA of the CDR3 is TGTGCCAGCAGTTTATCAGGGGCGCGAGAGAGCTACGAGCAGTACTTC.